These 8 T cell receptor beta chains were sequenced from one sample in a study of metastatic and nonmetastatic thyroid tumors. Before thyroid surgery, none of the patients had received any treatment. TCRdb ran MiXCR on the PCR reads. The data show 18,000 or so clones, approximately 35% seen once. What was sequenced was tumor tissue. All receptors derive from a female donor with papillary thyroid cancer or a benign thyroid nodule (not recorded which). Some clones in this sample may be carry-over from other donors' samples.

This clone is labeled medium-sized (0.01 to 0.1%). The V and J genes are TRBV19 and TRBJ2-7, with 7 positions matching TRBD2. In germline, CDR1 is LNHDA, CDR2 SQIVND (reference sequence). The CDR3 is 14 amino acids. V was clipped by 3 bases and J by 6 bases; unmatched bases: 8. In nucleotides, the CDR3 is TGTGCCAGTAGTATCGGGGGAGGGCCATCCGAGCAGTACTTC. Encoded protein: CASSIGGGPSEQYF.

This clone is medium-sized in the sample. This chain connects TRBV19 to TRBJ2-1; no definite D call. This CDR3 is 11 amino acids long. Germline V gene lookup returns CDR1 LNHDA and CDR2 SQIVND (reference sequence). Trimming pared 3 bases from V and 12 bases from J, leaving 9 bases between. This chain's CDR3 is CASSMGNMQFF. The CDR3 nucleotides are TGTGCCAGTAGTATGGGCAATATGCAGTTCTTC.

The chain uses TRBV5-5 and TRBJ2-7; D remains unclear. CDR1 is SGHKS, CDR2 YYEKEE, per germline (reference sequence). V dropped 3 bases and J dropped 9 bases, with 19 bases sitting between them. This CDR3 contains 14 residues. The CDR3 sequence: CASSSGRFGQAQYF. CDR3 sequence (DNA): TGTGCCAGCAGCTCTGGACGATTCGGGCAGGCGCAGTACTTC.

The table lists this clone with many counts. The chain employs TRBV6-4 and TRBJ1-2; TRBD1 matches at 9 bases. Unmatched junction bases numbered 6, after V lost 4 bases and J lost 9 bases. Germline-derived CDR1 and CDR2 are MRHNA and SNTAGT. The CDR3 has 13 residues. CDR3 nucleotide sequence: TGTGCCAGCAGTGTCCGGACAGGGGACCGCTACACCTTC. Its translation: CASSVRTGDRYTF.

The chain recombines TRBV2 with TRBJ2-7, with a possible D match to TRBD2 (6 bases). The germline gives CDR1 SNHLY, CDR2 FYNNEI. V dropped 2 bases and J dropped 4 bases, with 9 bases sitting between them. The CDR3 has 13 residues. CDR3 nucleotides: TGTGCCAGCAGTGAAATGGAGGGATACGAGCAGTACTTC. This encodes CASSEMEGYEQYF.

This clone is deemed medium-sized. The chain combines TRBV29-1 with TRBJ2-7; D is perhaps TRBD1 (5 bases). V dropped 6 bases and J dropped 2 bases, with 14 bases sitting between them. CDR1 is SQVTM, CDR2 ANQGSEA, per germline. The CDR3 runs 13 residues. The chain's CDR3 is CSVRVDTAYEQYF. The CDR3 DNA reads as TGCAGCGTACGAGTGGACACGGCCTACGAGCAGTACTTC.

For this clone: Germline is not matched at one junction end, which may reflect a read error. The CDR3 sequence: CAISHGGQGNEQYF. In nucleotides, the CDR3 is TGTGCCATCAGCCACGGGGGACAGGGCAACGAGCAGTACTTC. The chain joins TRBV3-1 to TRBJ2-7, with 9 nucleotides matching TRBD1. The CDR3 extends over 14 amino acids. From germline, CDR1 is LGHDT and CDR2 YNNKEL (reference sequence).

The chain uses TRBV18 and TRBJ1-3; 7 bases line up with TRBD1. The CDR3 runs 15 residues. The J segment lost 6 bases and the V segment lost 4 bases, leaving 9 bases of the junction unmatched. CDR1 is KGHSH, CDR2 LQKENI, per germline. CDR3 sequence reads: CASSLPTGKANTIYF. The DNA of the CDR3 is TGTGCCAGCTCACTACCGACAGGGAAGGCAAACACCATATATTTT.